The present TCR beta chain was sequenced within a study of CD8+ T cells in alopecia areata. Notes on the study in general: Mouse data revealed clearer TCR sharing than patient data did, a gap possibly tied to HLA. Normal scalp showed lower clonality than lesional scalp, especially alopecia totalis/universalis.

Extracted from the samples, RNA was reverse transcribed into cDNA to serve as the sequencing template. Data came from immunoSEQ multiplex PCR; TCRdb stores just in-frame clones and leaves some out. The sample lists some 170,000 clones; around 64% were seen once. To note about this clone: Its antigen is currently unknown.

The receptor's source is a human donor with alopecia areata. Sequencing was performed on CD8+ T cells sorted from blood, taken at week 0.

CDR3 in DNA: TGTGCCAGCAGCCAATTGGCGGGGGTCACAGATACGCAGTATTTT. Protein: CASSQLAGVTDTQYF. J is TRBJ2-3 and V is TRBV14, with 7 bases lining up with TRBD2. The V gene end was trimmed by 2 bases and the J gene end by 2 bases; junction bases not matched to a gene: 4. The CDR3 length is 15 residues. Per germline, CDR1 SGHDN and CDR2 FVKESK.